These 14 T cell receptor beta chains share one sample of origin, sequenced in a study of T cell clonality in common variable immunodeficiency. Data came from immunoSEQ multiplex PCR; TCRdb stores just in-frame clones and leaves some out. This set yields 45,000 to 65,000 clones and no singletons; the top ten hold 2% to 2.5%. Source material: peripheral blood mononuclear cells. These receptors came from a person aged 18 to 70 in good health.

This clone was observed at least ten times. Coverage ceases 3 residues before the CDR3 finishes, and the germline J gene fills in the end. The chain recombines TRBV18 with TRBJ2-3; TRBD1 might be the D (5 bases). Germline V CDR1 and CDR2: KGHSH, LQKENI. This CDR3 has 14 amino acids. The CDR3 here is CASSPRQGFQTQYF. The CDR3 DNA, read in part, is TGTGCCAGCTCACCAAGGCAGGGATTTCAGACG.

This clone was detected ten times or more. The read stops 3 residues short of the end of the CDR3; the missing end is completed from the germline J gene. The chain joins TRBV18 to TRBJ2-7; 8 bases agree with TRBD2. V was clipped by 3 bases and J by 6 bases; unmatched bases: 13. The germline V gene has CDR1 KGHSH and CDR2 LQKENI. The CDR3 is 16 amino acids. This CDR3 reads CASSPSLGLGVLEQYF. CDR3 DNA, as far as it was read: TGTGCCAGCTCACCCTCTCTGGGACTAGGGGTTCTCGAG.

Worth noting for this clone: The read ends 3 residues early relative to the CDR3; the germline J gene fills the gap. This sequence joins TRBV10-2 and TRBJ2-3; 14 bases agree with TRBD2. V lost 3 bases and J lost 4; bases outside the gene matches: 3. The CDR3 has 16 residues. Germline V gene sequence: CDR1 WSHSY, CDR2 SAAADI. CDR3 residues: CASSDGTSGRPDTQYF. CDR3 DNA, as far as it was read: TGCGCCAGCAGTGACGGGACTAGCGGGAGACCAGATACG.

In its sample, this clone was seen a few times. The CDR3 end lies 3 residues beyond the end of the read and is filled in from the germline J gene. This chain joins TRBV10-1 and TRBJ2-5, with 10 bases fitting TRBD2. Germline V gives CDR1 WNHNN, CDR2 SYGVQD (reference sequence). This CDR3 region has 15 residues. V lost 5 bases to trimming and J lost 1 base; unmatched junction nucleotides: 4. CDR3 sequence: CASSPAGGIQETQYF. The covered CDR3 bases are TGCGCCAGCAGTCCAGCGGGGGGGATCCAAGAGACC.

At least ten counts were recorded for this clone. The CDR3 is cut off 3 residues early in the read; its end comes from the germline J gene. The chain is built from TRBV5-1 and TRBJ1-2; TRBD1 agrees at 8 bases. V shed 4 bases, J shed 4 bases, and the junction held 6 bases outside the gene matches. Germline lookup yields CDR1 SGHRS and CDR2 YFSETQ. CDR3 size: 14 residues. The covered CDR3 bases are TGCGCCAGCAGCCGAGACAGGGGAGGCTATGGC. It translates to CASSRDRGGYG. The whole CDR3 sequence is CASSRDRGGYGYTF.

Only a few counts were recorded for this clone. The junction shows a germline mismatch at one end, possibly a read error. With the read ending 3 residues before the CDR3 end, the germline J gene is used to fill in that end. The gene calls are TRBV5-1 and TRBJ1-1; weak D call: TRBD1 (5 bases). This CDR3 comprises 14 residues. CDR1 is SGHRS and CDR2 is YFSETQ in the germline V gene. The sequenced CDR3 bases are TGCGCCAGCAGCTATTCGACAGACAACACTGAC. This sequence encodes CASSYSTDNTD. The entire CDR3 is CASSYSTDNTDAFF.

In this sample, this clone turned up many times. The read gets to within 3 residues of the CDR3 end, and the germline J gene fills in the rest. The J gene is TRBJ2-2, the V gene TRBV28, with 9 bases that match TRBD1. Germline loops: CDR1 MDHEN, CDR2 SYDVKM. Trimming at V came to 7 bases and at J to 1 base, leaving 7 bases not matched to a gene. The length of the CDR3 is 16 residues. The CDR3 loop is CASTPSGQGNTGELFF. Partial CDR3 DNA: TGTGCCAGCACCCCCTCGGGACAGGGGAACACCGGGGAG.

The sample holds many counts of this clone. The sequence runs out 3 residues before the end of the CDR3; the remainder is reconstructed from the germline J gene. The V call is TRBV19, the J call TRBJ2-3; a possible D gene is TRBD2 (5 bases). V gave up 3 bases and J gave up 5 bases, with 15 bases separating them. The CDR3 is 15 residues long. CDR1 is LNHDA, CDR2 SQIVND, per germline (reference sequence). The DNA read from the CDR3 is TGTGCCAGTAGTATCGTGACTAATGCGGGAGATACG. Its protein product is CASSIVTNAGDT. The CDR3 in its entirety is CASSIVTNAGDTQYF.

Only a few counts were recorded for this clone. The junction and the germline gene differ at one end; a read error may be behind it. From the germline J gene comes the end of the CDR3, since the read stops 3 residues before it. The chain couples TRBV7-7 to TRBJ1-2; unclear D gene. Per the germline V gene, CDR1 is SSHAT and CDR2 is FNYEAQ (reference sequence). CDR3 size: 14 residues. The CDR3 bases that were read are TGTGCTAGCAGCCTGGGAACTAGCGGGGATACC. Protein sequence: CASSLGTSGDT. The whole CDR3 reads CASSLGTSGDTYTF.

This clone was picked up many times. The CDR3 is cut off 3 residues early in the read; its end comes from the germline J gene. The gene calls are TRBV10-1 and TRBJ2-2, with D perhaps being TRBD1 or TRBD2 (5 bases each). The ends were cut back, 4 bases at V and 1 base at J, with 10 bases in the middle. Germline-derived CDR1 and CDR2 are WNHNN and SYGVQD (reference sequence). The CDR3 is 15 residues long. The covered CDR3 bases are TGCGCCAGCAGTGGAGGGGCGAAGAACACCGGGGAG. It translates to CASSGGAKNTGE. From start to end, the CDR3 is CASSGGAKNTGELFF.

A remark on this clone: Read sequence stops 3 residues before the CDR3 end, and the germline J gene provides the missing end. J is TRBJ2-2 and V is TRBV2; TRBD2 matches at 9 bases. J gave up 5 bases and V 7 bases, and 5 bases lay outside the gene matches. Germline V lookup: CDR1 SNHLY, CDR2 FYNNEI. The CDR3 has 14 amino acids. The CDR3 is CASKAGGGTGELFF. The CDR3 DNA, read in part, is TGTGCCAGCAAAGCGGGGGGTGGTACCGGGGAG.

This clone has only a few counts. Read data end 3 residues before the CDR3 end; the end is taken from the germline J gene. The chain employs TRBV7-2 and TRBJ1-1; maybe TRBD1 (6 bases). The CDR3 runs to 13 residues. Germline V gene data show CDR1 as SGHTA and CDR2 as FQGNSA. The V end was cut by 4 bases, the J end by 1 base, with 7 bases between. CDR3 amino acids: CASSSQGNTEAFF. The CDR3 DNA, read in part, is TGTGCCAGCAGCTCACAGGGGAACACTGAA.

With regard to this clone: The read falls 3 residues short of the CDR3 end, and the missing part is taken from the germline J gene. The chain carries TRBV6-2 or TRBV6-3 and TRBJ2-7; TRBD1 matches 8 bases. The CDR3 spans 15 residues. Germline CDR1 and CDR2: MNHEY and SVGEGT. The V gene end was trimmed by 0 bases and the J gene end by 0 bases; junction bases not matched to a gene: 1. CDR3 bases read: TGTGCCAGCAGTTACTCCGGGACAGGCTCCTACGAG. Translating it yields CASSYSGTGSYE. The complete CDR3 protein is CASSYSGTGSYEQYF.

This clone was recorded at least ten times. The CDR3 end lies 3 residues beyond the end of the read and is filled in from the germline J gene. V and J are TRBV23-1 and TRBJ2-1; 10 nucleotides agree with TRBD2. TRBV23-1 counts as an open reading frame of uncertain function. After removal of 8 bases from V and 7 bases from J, the junction contained 11 bases not matched to a gene. The length of the CDR3 is 15 residues. The CDR3 loop is CASGPGLATLNEQFF. CDR3 bases read: TGCGCCAGCGGACCGGGACTAGCGACTTTGAATGAG.